Reported below is one TCR beta chain. The source of the sample is a study of blood T cell repertoires in COVID-19. Method: immunoSEQ multiplex PCR; TCRdb's copy keeps in-frame clones and lacks some. The table shows 220,000 or so clones, with roughly 80% occurring only once. The V gene end was trimmed by 6 bases and the J gene end by 1 base; junction bases not matched to a gene: 7. Germline V gene data show CDR1 as MNHEY and CDR2 as SVGEGT. The CDR3 runs 16 residues. The rearrangement joins TRBV6-2 or TRBV6-3 to TRBJ2-2; 8 bases are shared with TRBD2. The clonotype comes from a woman in her sixties who had recovered from COVID-19. Sequencing used peripheral blood. The CDR3 DNA follows: TGTGCCAGCAGCCCCACACTAGCGGTGAACACCGGGGAGCTGTTTTTT. Translating gives CASSPTLAVNTGELFF.